Each of the 16 T cell receptor beta chains below was sequenced from the same sample in a study of tissue T cells after allogeneic stem cell transplantation. Generated by immunoSEQ multiplex PCR, the TCRdb table keeps only in-frame clones and is missing some. The table records under 2,500 clones, roughly three fifths of them present only once. Sequencing was done on a sample of gut tissue. The origin of the receptors is a female BALB/c mouse in good health. As its MHC haplotype, the strain has H2-d.

Concerning this clone: Any gene name here is a mouse gene name. The read finishes 1 residue shy of the CDR3 end, and the germline J gene is used to complete it. The chain uses TRBV19 and TRBJ2-4; D is possibly TRBD2 (6 bases). The ends were cut back, 4 bases at V and 7 bases at J, with 7 bases in the middle. The CDR3 length is 11 residues. The germline gives CDR1 FNHDT, CDR2 SITEND (reference sequence). The CDR3 protein is CASSRGDTLYF. The sequenced CDR3 bases are TGTGCCAGCAGTCGGGGGGACACCTTGTAC.

On this clone: Genes and germline are mouse. With the read ending 1 residue before the CDR3 end, the germline J gene is used to fill in that end. This sequence joins TRBV14 and TRBJ2-4, with TRBD2 matching 9 bases. V lost 0 bases, J lost 3 bases, and 2 bases stayed unmatched. Germline V gene lookup returns CDR1 SGHDT and CDR2 FRDEAV. The CDR3 spans 15 residues. Incomplete CDR3 DNA: TGTGCCAGCAGTTTCTTTGGGGGGGCGCAAAACACCTTGTAC. It translates to CASSFFGGAQNTLY. The CDR3 in its entirety is CASSFFGGAQNTLYF.

A remark on this clone: The genes are named according to mouse. CDR3 region: CASSETNNQDTQYF. CDR3 DNA (partial): TGTGCCAGCAGTGAGACAAATAACCAAGACACCCAGTAC. This chain links TRBV13-1 with TRBJ2-5, with D unresolved. The CDR3 goes on 1 residue after the read ends, and that part is filled in from the germline J gene. The CDR3 is made up of 14 amino acids. Germline CDR1 and CDR2: NSHNY and SYGAGN. With 2 bases removed from V and 0 bases from J, the gap between germline ends came to 7 bases.

As to this clone: Genes here carry mouse names. The read is 1 residue too short to cover the CDR3 end, so that end is filled in from the germline J gene. The chain is built from TRBV29 and TRBJ1-2, with TRBD1 matching over 7 bases. The CDR3 is 14 amino acids. V trimming: 2 bases; J trimming: 1 base; junction bases outside the gene matches: 1. CDR1 is MSHET and CDR2 is SYDVDS in the germline V gene. Here the CDR3 reads CASSLRGQNSDYTF. The CDR3 DNA, read in part, is TGTGCTAGCAGTTTAAGGGGGCAAAACTCCGACTACACC.

Turning to this clone: Gene labels here are mouse ones. Sequencing ends 1 residue short of the CDR3 end; the germline J gene provides the rest. V gene TRBV3 combines with J gene TRBJ2-5; a weak D match, TRBD1 (5 bases). There are 15 residues in the CDR3. The V end lost 2 bases, the J end lost 5 bases, and 14 bases lay between the germline ends. Per germline, CDR1 SNHLY and CDR2 FYNGKV (reference sequence). The CDR3 loop is CASSLIREGGDTQYF. The sequenced CDR3 bases are TGTGCCAGCAGCTTAATCAGGGAGGGAGGAGACACCCAGTAC.

This clone was picked up a small number of times. The genes are named according to mouse. Read sequence stops 1 residue before the CDR3 end, and the germline J gene provides the missing end. The chain employs TRBV20 and TRBJ1-4, with 10 bases lining up with TRBD1. The J segment lost 2 bases and the V segment lost 5 bases, leaving 2 bases of the junction unmatched. Germline lookup yields CDR1 GFQATS and CDR2 STVNSAI. This CDR3 is 14 amino acids long. The CDR3 here is CGASTGGSNERLFF. The sequenced part of the CDR3 DNA is TGTGGTGCTTCGACAGGGGGCTCCAACGAAAGATTATTT. The variable domain in full, with the rest retrieved from reference TRBV20 and TRBJ1-4, is GALVYQYPRRTICKSGTSMRMECQAVGFQATSVAWYRQSPQKTFELIALSTVNSAIKYEQNFTQEKFPISHPNLSFSSMTVLNAYLEDRGLYLCGASTGGSNERLFFGHGTKLSVL.

On this clone: Gene and germline names: mouse. Sequencing ends 1 residue short of the CDR3 end; the germline J gene provides the rest. The chain recombines TRBV4 with TRBJ1-2; 9 bases fit TRBD1. This CDR3 is 14 amino acids long. V lost 5 bases and J lost 1; bases outside the gene matches: 2. From germline, CDR1 is LGHDT and CDR2 YNNKQL (reference sequence). The CDR3 is CASSRDRVNSDYTF. The CDR3 DNA, read in part, is TGTGCCAGCAGCCGGGACAGGGTAAACTCCGACTACACC.

This clone was counted between two and nine times. Mouse germline and gene names are used. The sequenced fragment ends 1 residue before the CDR3 boundary, so the rest is inferred from the germline J gene. The V call is TRBV13-1, the J call TRBJ1-3, with unresolved D. CDR3 size: 15 residues. Germline lookup yields CDR1 NSHNY and CDR2 SYGAGN. The V end was cut by 1 base, the J end by 0 bases, with 8 bases between. CDR3 bases read: TGTGCCAGCAGTGATCGGGTCAATTCTGGAAATACGCTCTAT. It specifies CASSDRVNSGNTLY. The whole CDR3 reads CASSDRVNSGNTLYF.

Regarding this clone: Here the gene names and germline are mouse. The CDR3 goes on 1 residue after the read ends, and that part is filled in from the germline J gene. The V call is TRBV31, the J call TRBJ2-1, with 10 bases matching TRBD2. This CDR3 is built from 16 residues. Germline V gene data show CDR1 as GKSSPN and CDR2 as SITVG. V dropped 0 bases and J dropped 1; count of bases not matched to a gene: 3. CDR3 residues: CAWSLGTGVNYAEQFF. The sequenced CDR3 bases are TGTGCCTGGAGTCTAGGGACTGGGGTAAACTATGCTGAGCAGTTC.

This clone was seen only a few times. Gene names are the mouse ones. The read ends 1 residue shy of where the CDR3 ends; the end is completed using the germline J gene. The chain recombines TRBV2 with TRBJ1-4, with D possibly being TRBD1 (5 bases). The CDR3 contains 15 residues. Deletions cut 0 bases from V and 5 bases from J, with 10 bases between. The germline V gene has CDR1 LGHNA and CDR2 YSYQKL. CDR3 loop: CASSQDRERNERLFF. The sequenced CDR3 bases are TGTGCCAGCAGCCAAGACAGGGAGAGGAACGAAAGATTATTT.

There are a few counts of this clone. Gene names denote mouse genes. The read terminates 1 residue before the CDR3 end, so the remaining end is supplied by the germline J gene. This chain joins TRBV13-3 and TRBJ2-7; D might be TRBD1 or TRBD2, each matching 6 bases. V was cut by 0 bases and J by 5 bases, with 15 bases left in between. The CDR3 runs 15 residues. Germline V gene sequence: CDR1 NNHDY, CDR2 SYVADS. The CDR3 sequence is CASSDALGAGDEQYF. Partial CDR3 DNA: TGTGCCAGCAGTGATGCATTGGGGGCGGGAGATGAACAGTAC.

As for this clone: Genes and germline come from the mouse. The read is 1 residue too short to cover the CDR3 end, so that end is filled in from the germline J gene. The J gene is TRBJ2-4, the V gene TRBV20; D is ambiguous. V was pared by 3 bases and J by 5 bases, with 6 bases between. Germline V lookup: CDR1 GFQATS, CDR2 STVNSAI. The CDR3 is 11 residues long. CDR3 protein: CGASHINTLYF. CDR3 DNA, as far as it was read: TGTGGTGCTAGCCACATAAACACCTTGTAC.

About this clone itself: Gene names follow the mouse nomenclature. The read comes to an end 1 residue before the CDR3 does, leaving the germline J gene to fill in the end. The V and J genes are TRBV1 and TRBJ2-5; 9 bases map to TRBD2. V gave up 1 base and J gave up 5 bases; unmatched junction bases: 1. The CDR3 contains 14 residues. Germline assignment: CDR1 NSQYPW and CDR2 LRSPGD (reference sequence). The CDR3 reads CTCSAVGGADTQYF. CDR3 DNA (partial): TGCACCTGCAGTGCAGTTGGGGGGGCAGACACCCAGTAC. Drawing the rest from reference TRBV1 and TRBJ2-5, the complete variable domain is VTLLEQNPRWRLVPRGQAVNLRCILKNSQYPWMSWYQQDLQKQLQWLFTLRSPGDKEVKSLPGADYLATRVTDTELRLQVANMSQGRTLYCTCSAVGGADTQYFGPGTRLLVL.

In regard to this clone: The gene symbols are mouse symbols. The read halts 1 residue ahead of the CDR3 end, with the missing end drawn from the germline J gene. V is TRBV4 and J is TRBJ1-1, with D perhaps matching TRBD1 (5 bases). Per the germline V gene, CDR1 is LGHDT and CDR2 is YNNKQL (reference sequence). V lost 5 bases to trimming and J lost 3 bases, with 7 bases between them. The CDR3 runs 12 residues. The CDR3 reads CASSRQYTEVFF. The CDR3 DNA, read in part, is TGTGCCAGCAGCCGACAGTACACAGAAGTCTTC.

As concerns this clone: Gene names and germline match the mouse. The read ends 1 residue shy of where the CDR3 ends; the end is completed using the germline J gene. This chain links TRBV5 with TRBJ1-1; D ambiguous. V was clipped by 0 bases and J by 3 bases, with 5 bases between them. The germline CDR1 and CDR2 sequences are LGHNA and YNLKQL (reference sequence). The CDR3 contains 13 residues. The CDR3 region is CASSQDEDTEVFF. The sequenced CDR3 bases are TGTGCCAGCAGCCAAGATGAGGACACAGAAGTCTTC.

In regard to this clone: Gene labels here are mouse ones. CDR3 region: CASSFWGGLYEQYF. Incomplete CDR3 DNA: TGTGCCAGCAGTTTCTGGGGGGGGCTCTATGAACAGTAC. The chain combines TRBV15 with TRBJ2-7; 9 positions match TRBD2. The DNA ends 1 residue before the CDR3 does, and the rest of the CDR3 is filled in from the germline J gene. V lost 3 bases, J lost 3 bases, and 3 bases stayed unmatched. The germline CDR1 and CDR2 sequences are SGHND and FRSKSL. This CDR3 comprises 14 residues. Full variable domain (missing parts from reference TRBV15 and TRBJ2-7): DAGVTQTPRHEVAEKGQTIILKCEPVSGHNDLFWYRQTKIQGLELLSYFRSKSLMEDGGAFKDRFKAEMLNSSFSTLKIQPTEPKDSAVYLCASSFWGGLYEQYFGPGTRLTVL.